The next 27 T cell receptor beta chains were all read from a single sample in a study of cytomegalovirus exposure and HLA in healthy donors. PCR involved 60 Vbeta and 13 Jbeta primers. Measured with immunoSEQ multiplex PCR; TCRdb has only the in-frame clones, and not every one. The top ten hold around 3% of the sample, which has around 200,000 clones, around 83% seen once. What was sequenced was PBMCs. The source is a woman aged 40 to 50 in good health and CMV-seronegative.

V usage is TRBV30 and J usage is TRBJ2-2; perhaps TRBD1 as D (6 bases). Germline V CDR1 and CDR2: GTSNPN, SVGIG (reference sequence). This CDR3 has 15 residues. Trimming cost V 3 bases and J 0 bases, with 11 bases left between them. Here the CDR3 reads CAWSRDITNTGELFF. CDR3 coding DNA: TGTGCCTGGAGCAGGGACATTACGAACACCGGGGAGCTGTTTTTT.

The CDR3 DNA reads TGTGCCAGCAGTGGCCAAAGCGGGATCAACCCCTACGAGCAGTACTTC. Translation gives CASSGQSGINPYEQYF. The chain couples TRBV6-1 to TRBJ2-7; 7 nucleotides match TRBD2. The junction had 11 bases not matched to a gene; V was cut back by 4 bases and J by 2 bases. CDR1 is MNHNS, CDR2 SASEGT, per germline. CDR3 length: 16 residues.

This chain links TRBV28 with TRBJ2-1; a possible D gene is TRBD2 (6 bases). Per the germline V gene, CDR1 is MDHEN and CDR2 is SYDVKM. The length of the CDR3 is 14 residues. V was clipped by 5 bases and J by 12 bases, with 20 bases between them. The CDR3 DNA reads as TGTGCCAGCAGTCCAGGGATAGCGGTCCCCAGGCAGTTCTTC. Translated: CASSPGIAVPRQFF. Together with reference TRBV28 and TRBJ2-1, the CDR3 gives the full variable domain: DVKVTQSSRYLVKRTGEKVFLECVQDMDHENMFWYRQDPGLGLRLIYFSYDVKMKEKGDIPEGYSVSREKKERFSLILESASTNQTSMYLCASSPGIAVPRQFFGPGTRLTVL.

In its sample, this clone was seen once. The chain carries TRBV28 and TRBJ1-1; D unclear. The germline V gene has CDR1 MDHEN and CDR2 SYDVKM. This CDR3 is built from 14 residues. V was shortened by 3 bases and J by 5 bases, with 13 bases between the two germline ends. CDR3: CASSFDPPRTEAFF. Here the CDR3 DNA reads TGTGCCAGCAGTTTTGATCCGCCGAGGACTGAAGCTTTCTTT.

The J gene is TRBJ2-3, the V gene TRBV4-2, with D perhaps matching TRBD2 (6 bases). The germline CDR1 and CDR2 sequences are LGHNA and YNFKEQ. The CDR3 runs to 14 residues. Trimming stripped 3 bases from V and 4 bases from J, with 11 bases between. CDR3 loop: CASSQGTPADTQYF. Written as DNA, the CDR3 is TGTGCCAGCAGCCAGGGGACTCCCGCAGATACGCAGTATTTT.

The gene calls are TRBV7-2 and TRBJ2-5; 10 positions agree with TRBD2. Per germline, CDR1 SGHTA and CDR2 FQGNSA. Trimming took 1 base from V and 6 from J; bases not matched to a gene: 8. The CDR3 contains 16 residues. CDR3 sequence (DNA): TGTGCCAGCAGCTTAGGTCCTAGCGGGAGTGTAAAGACCCAGTACTTC. It encodes CASSLGPSGSVKTQYF.

The V gene is TRBV19, the J gene TRBJ1-5, with a possible D match to TRBD1 (5 bases). V was cut by 1 base and J by 6 bases, with 28 bases left in between. Germline V gene sequence: CDR1 LNHDA, CDR2 SQIVND (reference sequence). The CDR3 totals 20 residues. The CDR3 reads CASSIARDLGKDKNSQPQHF. In DNA form, the CDR3 reads TGTGCCAGTAGTATAGCCCGAGACCTAGGGAAGGACAAGAACAGTCAGCCCCAGCATTTT.

The chain is built from TRBV5-4 and TRBJ1-1, with TRBD1 identical over 8 bases. Germline CDR1 is SGHNT and CDR2 is YYREEE (reference sequence). This CDR3 comprises 15 residues. The V and J ends lost 4 bases and 6 bases, in that order; junction bases with no gene match: 11. The CDR3 nucleotides read TGTGCCAGCAGCCCAATCCAGGGGGCTCGTGCTGAAGCTTTCTTT. This gives the protein CASSPIQGARAEAFF. The complete variable domain, with remaining parts taken from reference TRBV5-4 and TRBJ1-1, reads ETGVTQSPTHLIKTRGQQVTLRCSSQSGHNTVSWYQQALGQGPQFIFQYYREEENGRGNFPPRFSGLQFPNYSSELNVNALELDDSALYLCASSPIQGARAEAFFGQGTRLTVV.

The genes are TRBV2 and TRBJ1-5; D gene uncertain. This CDR3 is 14 amino acids long. V shed 2 bases and J shed 3 bases, with 8 bases lying between them. Germline V gene data show CDR1 as SNHLY and CDR2 as FYNNEI. For the CDR3, the DNA is TGTGCCAGCAGTGAAAGTCAGGTCAATCAGCCCCAGCATTTT. It codes for CASSESQVNQPQHF.

This chain connects TRBV6-6 to TRBJ1-1, with TRBD1 matching over 8 bases. J was trimmed by 8 bases and V by 8 bases; bases with no gene match: 13. This CDR3 has 14 residues. The V gene's germline CDR1 is MNHNY and CDR2 SVGAGI (reference sequence). CDR3 in amino acids: CASGDRSSSSEAFF. The CDR3 region has the DNA TGTGCCAGCGGGGACAGGTCATCATCCAGCGAAGCTTTCTTT.

V usage is TRBV7-9 and J usage is TRBJ2-3; 11 bases are a match to TRBD1. The V gene's germline CDR1 is SEHNR and CDR2 FQNEAQ (reference sequence). V shed 4 bases, J shed 5 bases, and the junction held 8 bases outside the gene matches. The CDR3 spans 16 residues. This CDR3 reads CASSSNRDRGIDTQYF. As DNA, the CDR3 is TGTGCCAGCAGCTCAAACCGGGACAGGGGGATAGATACGCAGTATTTT.

This clone was detected a few times. The rearrangement joins TRBV27 to TRBJ1-2, with 9 bases fitting TRBD1. The CDR3 is 16 amino acids. V trimming: 6 bases; J trimming: 1 base; junction bases outside the gene matches: 9. Looked up from germline, CDR1 is MNHEY and CDR2 is SMNVEV (reference sequence). Here the CDR3 reads CASSVQGAHRNYGYTF. DNA for the CDR3: TGTGCCAGCAGCGTACAGGGGGCCCACCGTAACTATGGCTACACCTTC.

This chain uses TRBV6-1 with TRBJ2-7, with 12 bases fitting TRBD2. This CDR3 has 13 residues. Germline V gene data show CDR1 as MNHNS and CDR2 as SASEGT. The trim removed 5 bases at V and 7 bases at J, leaving 3 bases unmatched. The CDR3 spells CASSTGLAGEQYF. The CDR3, as DNA: TGTGCCAGCAGTACGGGACTAGCGGGTGAGCAGTACTTC.

The chain employs TRBV28 and TRBJ2-7, with D uncertain. From germline, CDR1 is MDHEN and CDR2 SYDVKM. The V gene lost 6 bases and the J gene lost 2 bases, with 11 bases spanning the gap. This CDR3 comprises 13 residues. For the CDR3, the DNA is TGTGCCAGCAGGACACCTTGGGCCTACGAGCAGTACTTC. It yields the protein CASRTPWAYEQYF. Based on the CDR3 plus reference TRBV28 and TRBJ2-7, the full variable domain is DVKVTQSSRYLVKRTGEKVFLECVQDMDHENMFWYRQDPGLGLRLIYFSYDVKMKEKGDIPEGYSVSREKKERFSLILESASTNQTSMYLCASRTPWAYEQYFGPGTRLTVT.

The chain recombines TRBV5-4 with TRBJ2-7; TRBD2 aligns across 11 bases. In germline, CDR1 is SGHNT, CDR2 YYREEE (reference sequence). V shed 1 base and J 1 base; nucleotides not matched to a gene: 4. The CDR3 is made up of 16 amino acids. In DNA form, the CDR3 reads TGTGCCAGCAGCTTGATCACTAGCGGGAGTTCCTACGAGCAGTACTTC. Translating it yields CASSLITSGSSYEQYF.

The rearrangement joins TRBV30 to TRBJ2-2; unclear D gene. The CDR3 totals 12 residues. Trimming shortened V by 5 bases and J by 1 base, and 5 bases separated the two germline ends. Germline lookup yields CDR1 GTSNPN and CDR2 SVGIG (reference sequence). The CDR3 is CAWAQNTGELFF. CDR3 DNA: TGTGCCTGGGCACAGAACACCGGGGAGCTGTTTTTT.

V usage is TRBV5-8 and J usage is TRBJ1-2, with 7 positions matching TRBD1. The CDR3 covers 16 residues. V dropped 1 base and J dropped 4; count of bases not matched to a gene: 10. The germline gives CDR1 SGHTS, CDR2 YDEGEE. The CDR3 loop is CASSLTTGPFAYGYTF. CDR3 nucleotides: TGTGCCAGCAGCTTGACGACAGGGCCGTTTGCCTATGGCTACACCTTC.

CDR3 bases: TGTGCCAGCTCACCACCGGGACTAGCGGGAGCCGGGTACGAGCAGTACTTC. This gives the protein CASSPPGLAGAGYEQYF. The J gene is TRBJ2-7, the V gene TRBV18; 14 nucleotides match TRBD2. The V and J ends lost 0 bases and 4 bases, in that order; junction bases with no gene match: 5. This CDR3 has 17 residues. Germline CDR1 reads KGHSH; CDR2 reads LQKENI.

V gene TRBV7-9 combines with J gene TRBJ2-7, with 7 bases fitting TRBD2. The ends lost 4 bases at V and 7 bases at J; junction bases unmatched: 13. The germline V gene encodes CDR1 SEHNR and CDR2 FQNEAQ (reference sequence). This CDR3 comprises 15 residues. CDR3 in amino acids: CASSSSLAGVGEQYF. CDR3 DNA: TGTGCCAGCAGCTCCAGTTTAGCGGGTGTAGGAGAGCAGTACTTC. Full variable domain (remainder filled in from reference TRBV7-9 and TRBJ2-7): DTGVSQNPRHKITKRGQNVTFRCDPISEHNRLYWYRQTLGQGPEFLTYFQNEAQLEKSRLLSDRFSAERPKGSFSTLEIQRTEQGDSAMYLCASSSSLAGVGEQYFGPGTRLTVT.

This chain connects TRBV6-1 to TRBJ1-1; 7 nucleotides agree with TRBD1. V lost 5 bases to trimming and J lost 4 bases; unmatched junction nucleotides: 4. Per germline, CDR1 MNHNS and CDR2 SASEGT. The CDR3 is 13 residues long. The CDR3 spells CASSTQGSTEAFF. The CDR3 DNA sequence: TGTGCCAGCAGTACACAGGGGTCCACTGAAGCTTTCTTT.

As concerns this clone: At one end, the junction sequence differs from germline, possibly due to a read error. V is TRBV5-1 and J is TRBJ2-1; 14 bases agree with TRBD2. Germline-derived CDR1 and CDR2 are SGHRS and YFSETQ. The CDR3 sequence is 15 residues long. Here the CDR3 DNA reads TGCGCCAGCAGCTCAGGGACTAGCGGGGGCAATGTGCAGTTCTTC. Amino acid sequence: CASSSGTSGGNVQFF.

J is TRBJ2-1 and V is TRBV7-9, with D maybe TRBD2 (5 bases). Trimming left V 6 bases short and J 3 bases short, with 6 bases between. The CDR3 spans 12 residues. The germline gives CDR1 SEHNR, CDR2 FQNEAQ (reference sequence). The chain's CDR3 is CASREGYNEQFF. The DNA for the CDR3 is TGTGCCAGCAGAGAGGGCTACAATGAGCAGTTCTTC.

The chain joins TRBV27 to TRBJ2-5, with no clear D. The DNA end favors TRBJ2-7, so the J call may be wrong. The CDR3 is 13 amino acids. The germline V gene has CDR1 MNHEY and CDR2 SMNVEV (reference sequence). CDR3 nucleotides: TGTGCCAGCAGTCTCTCTGAGGACTACGAGCAGTACTTC. This encodes CASSLSEDYEQYF.

This clone appeared a single time. The genes are TRBV6-1 and TRBJ1-2; TRBD1 aligns across 7 bases. This CDR3 region has 16 residues. The junction had 4 bases not matched to a gene; V was cut back by 0 bases and J by 0 bases. Germline V gene sequence: CDR1 MNHNS, CDR2 SASEGT. CDR3 bases: TGTGCCAGCAGTGAAGCTTGGGGGACAGCTAACTATGGCTACACCTTC. Amino acids: CASSEAWGTANYGYTF.

CDR3 DNA sequence: TGTGCCAGCTCACCACGGGGCGGGATGGGTGACACTGAAGCTTTCTTT. Its translation: CASSPRGGMGDTEAFF. The V gene is TRBV18, the J gene TRBJ1-1, with a weak D call TRBD1 (5 bases). The V gene's germline CDR1 is KGHSH and CDR2 LQKENI. This CDR3 contains 16 residues. The ends were cut back, 1 base at V and 3 bases at J, with 15 bases in the middle.

This clone was counted a few times. The chain links TRBV5-6 to TRBJ2-7, with 9 positions matching TRBD1. Germline CDR1 and CDR2: SGHDT and YYEEEE. CDR3 size: 15 residues. Trimming removed 0 bases from V and 3 bases from J; junction bases left unmatched: 4. In nucleotides, the CDR3 is TGTGCCAGCAGCTTGGAAGTGGGACAGGGCTACGAGCAGTACTTC. Protein product: CASSLEVGQGYEQYF.

CDR3 bases: TGTGCCAGCAGCCGTGGGCTGTCCAGCTACAATGAGCAGTTCTTC. Translating gives CASSRGLSSYNEQFF. The chain links TRBV7-9 to TRBJ2-1; D not certain. V lost 5 bases, J lost 3 bases, and 14 bases lay in between. Per the germline V gene, CDR1 is SEHNR and CDR2 is FQNEAQ (reference sequence). The CDR3 spans 15 residues.